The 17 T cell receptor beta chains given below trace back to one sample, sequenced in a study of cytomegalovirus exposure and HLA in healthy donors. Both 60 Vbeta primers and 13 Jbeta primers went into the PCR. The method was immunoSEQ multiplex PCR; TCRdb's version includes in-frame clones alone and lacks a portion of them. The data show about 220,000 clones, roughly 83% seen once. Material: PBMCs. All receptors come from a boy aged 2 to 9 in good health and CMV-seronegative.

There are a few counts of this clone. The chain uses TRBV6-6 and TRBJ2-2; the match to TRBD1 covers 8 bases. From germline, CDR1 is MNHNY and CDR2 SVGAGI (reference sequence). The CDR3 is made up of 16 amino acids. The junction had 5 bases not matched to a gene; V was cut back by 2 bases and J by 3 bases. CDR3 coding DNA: TGTGCCAGCAGTTACCCCGGGACAGGATACACCGGGGAGCTGTTTTTT. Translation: CASSYPGTGYTGELFF.

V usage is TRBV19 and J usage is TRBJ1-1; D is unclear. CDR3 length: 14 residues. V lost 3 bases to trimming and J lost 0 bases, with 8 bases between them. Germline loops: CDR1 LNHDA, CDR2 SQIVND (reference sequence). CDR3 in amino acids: CASSISGMNTEAFF. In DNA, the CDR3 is TGTGCCAGTAGTATTTCAGGTATGAACACTGAAGCTTTCTTT.

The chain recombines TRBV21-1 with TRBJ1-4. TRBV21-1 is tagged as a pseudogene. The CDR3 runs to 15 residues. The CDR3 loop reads CASSEGRGTNEKLFF. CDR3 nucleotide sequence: TGTGCCAGCAGCGAGGGACGGGGGACTAATGAAAAACTGTTTTTT.

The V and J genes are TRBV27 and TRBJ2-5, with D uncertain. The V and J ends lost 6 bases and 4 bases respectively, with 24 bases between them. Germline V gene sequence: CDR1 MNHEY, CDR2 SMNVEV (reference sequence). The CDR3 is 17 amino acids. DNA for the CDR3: TGTGCCAGCAGACTAACTGCCCCACAAGGAGCCGGAGAGACCCAGTACTTC. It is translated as CASRLTAPQGAGETQYF.

CDR3 residues: CASSLNFGSSYEQYF. In DNA form, the CDR3 reads TGCGCCAGCAGCTTGAATTTTGGGAGCTCCTACGAGCAGTACTTC. The rearrangement uses TRBV5-1 and TRBJ2-7; TRBD2 is a possible D gene (5 bases). Deletions cut 1 base from V and 0 bases from J, with 11 bases between. The CDR3 is 15 amino acids. The germline CDR1 and CDR2 sequences are SGHRS and YFSETQ.

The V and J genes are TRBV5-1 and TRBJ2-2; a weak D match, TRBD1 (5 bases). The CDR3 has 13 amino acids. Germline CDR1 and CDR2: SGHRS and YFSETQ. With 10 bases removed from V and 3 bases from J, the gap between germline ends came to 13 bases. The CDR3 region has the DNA TGCGCCGTTGGGGCACCCTACACCGGGGAGCTGTTTTTT. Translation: CAVGAPYTGELFF.

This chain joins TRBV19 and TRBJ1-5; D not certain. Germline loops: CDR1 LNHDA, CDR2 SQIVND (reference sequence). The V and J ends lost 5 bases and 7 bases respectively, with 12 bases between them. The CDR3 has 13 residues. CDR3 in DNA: TGTGCCAGTAGTTATGCGGGAAACCAGCCCCAGCATTTT. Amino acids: CASSYAGNQPQHF.

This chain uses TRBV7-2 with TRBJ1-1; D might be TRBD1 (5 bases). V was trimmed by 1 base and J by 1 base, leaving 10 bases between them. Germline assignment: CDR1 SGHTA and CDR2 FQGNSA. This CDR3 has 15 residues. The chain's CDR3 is CASSLGGGANTEAFF. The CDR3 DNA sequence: TGTGCCAGCAGCTTAGGAGGAGGGGCGAACACTGAAGCTTTCTTT.

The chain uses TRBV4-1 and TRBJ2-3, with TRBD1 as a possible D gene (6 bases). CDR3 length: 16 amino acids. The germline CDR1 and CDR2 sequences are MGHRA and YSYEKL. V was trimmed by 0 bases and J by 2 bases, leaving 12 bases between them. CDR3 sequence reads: CASSQEGADYTDTQYF. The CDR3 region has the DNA TGCGCCAGCAGCCAAGAGGGGGCCGATTACACAGATACGCAGTATTTT.

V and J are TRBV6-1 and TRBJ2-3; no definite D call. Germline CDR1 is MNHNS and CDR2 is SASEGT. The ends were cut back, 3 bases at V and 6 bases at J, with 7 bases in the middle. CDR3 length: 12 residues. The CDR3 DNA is TGTGCCAGCAGTGAGTACACGGATACGCAGTATTTT. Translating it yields CASSEYTDTQYF.

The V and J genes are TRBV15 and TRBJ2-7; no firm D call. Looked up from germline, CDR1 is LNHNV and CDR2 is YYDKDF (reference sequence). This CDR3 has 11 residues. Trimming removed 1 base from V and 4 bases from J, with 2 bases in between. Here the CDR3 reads CATSRAYEQYF. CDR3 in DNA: TGTGCCACCAGCAGAGCGTACGAGCAGTACTTC. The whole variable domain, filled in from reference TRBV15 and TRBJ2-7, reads DAMVIQNPRYQVTQFGKPVTLSCSQTLNHNVMYWYQQKSSQAPKLLFHYYDKDFNNEADTPDNFQSRRPNTSFCFLDIRSPGLGDTAMYLCATSRAYEQYFGPGTRLTVT.

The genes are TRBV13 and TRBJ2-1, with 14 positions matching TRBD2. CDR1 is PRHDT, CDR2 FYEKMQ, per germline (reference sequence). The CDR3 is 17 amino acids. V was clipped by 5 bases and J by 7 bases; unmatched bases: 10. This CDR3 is CASSPGLAGVRGNEQFF. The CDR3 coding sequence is TGTGCCAGCAGCCCGGGACTAGCGGGGGTGAGGGGTAATGAGCAGTTCTTC.

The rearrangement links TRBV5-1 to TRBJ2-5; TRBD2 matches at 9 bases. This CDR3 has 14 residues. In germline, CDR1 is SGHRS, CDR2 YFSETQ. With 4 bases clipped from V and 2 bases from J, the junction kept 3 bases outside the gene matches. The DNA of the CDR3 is TGCGCCAGCAGCACCCTAGCGGGGCAAGAGACCCAGTACTTC. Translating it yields CASSTLAGQETQYF.

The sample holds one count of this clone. The CDR3 DNA sequence: TGTGCCAGTAGTATAGGGCGAACTAGCGGACAAGAGACCCAGTACTTC. It specifies CASSIGRTSGQETQYF. V and J are TRBV19 and TRBJ2-5, with 8 bases that match TRBD2. There are 16 residues in the CDR3. V lost 1 base and J lost 2; bases outside the gene matches: 6. Germline V gene lookup returns CDR1 LNHDA and CDR2 SQIVND (reference sequence).

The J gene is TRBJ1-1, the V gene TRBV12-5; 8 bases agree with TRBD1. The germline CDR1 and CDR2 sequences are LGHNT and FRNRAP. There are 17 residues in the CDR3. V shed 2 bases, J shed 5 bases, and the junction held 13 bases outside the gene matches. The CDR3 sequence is CASGLLNRGDLGTEAFF. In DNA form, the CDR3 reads TGTGCTAGTGGTTTGCTTAACAGGGGGGACCTGGGAACTGAAGCTTTCTTT.

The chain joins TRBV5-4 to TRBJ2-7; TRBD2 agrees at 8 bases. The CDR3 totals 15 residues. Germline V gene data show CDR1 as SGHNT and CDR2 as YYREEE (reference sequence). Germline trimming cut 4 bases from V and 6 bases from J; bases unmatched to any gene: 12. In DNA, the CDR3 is TGTGCCAGCAGCCCGGGAGGGGGGGCCCTGACCGAGCAGTACTTC. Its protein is CASSPGGGALTEQYF.

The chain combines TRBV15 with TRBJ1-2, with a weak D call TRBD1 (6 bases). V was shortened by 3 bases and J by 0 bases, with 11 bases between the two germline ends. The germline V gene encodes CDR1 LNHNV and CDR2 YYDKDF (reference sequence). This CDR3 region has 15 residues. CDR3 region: CATSSLTGANYGYTF. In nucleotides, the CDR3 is TGTGCCACCAGCAGCTTGACAGGAGCTAACTATGGCTACACCTTC.